The 13 T cell receptor beta chains presented below share a single source sample, sequenced in a study of T cells in Graves' hyperthyroidism and ophthalmopathy. Researchers took RNA transcripts and amplified the TCR beta CDR3 regions from them. The HTBI set primed first-round TCR CDR3 RT-PCR. MiXCR, applied by TCRdb to the multiplex PCR reads, yields one record per CDR3 protein. Among 550,000 to 800,000 distinct CDR3 sequences listed, approximately 15% were seen once. Source material: blood. The receptors originated from a man aged 45-60 years with Graves' hyperthyroidism.

This clonotype came up many times. The gene calls are TRBV6-1 and TRBJ1-1; a weak D match, TRBD1 (5 bases). Germline V lookup: CDR1 MNHNS, CDR2 SASEGT. The CDR3 has 18 residues. The V and J ends lost 4 bases and 0 bases respectively, with 21 bases between them. The CDR3 DNA reads TGTGCCAGCAGTGCCCCCAGGGTGGTGCTCTCCCTGAACACTGAAGCTTTCTTT. Protein product: CASSAPRVVLSLNTEAFF.

The chain carries TRBV6-1 and TRBJ2-5; TRBD1 agrees at 7 bases. Germline CDR1 and CDR2: MNHNS and SASEGT. CDR3 length: 14 amino acids. The V gene end was trimmed by 5 bases and the J gene end by 4 bases; junction bases not matched to a gene: 7. The CDR3 DNA reads TGTGCCAGCAGTTCGACAGGGCCGCGAGAGACCCAGTACTTC. Its protein is CASSSTGPRETQYF.

The rearrangement joins TRBV28 to TRBJ1-2; 7 bases match TRBD1. Germline values: CDR1 MDHEN, CDR2 SYDVKM. V lost 2 bases to trimming and J lost 6 bases; unmatched junction nucleotides: 3. The CDR3 covers 13 residues. The DNA of the CDR3 is TGTGCCAGCAGTTTACAGGGGGAACATGGCTACACCTTC. It codes for CASSLQGEHGYTF.

The sample holds many counts of this clonotype. The chain uses TRBV6-1 and TRBJ2-3; D is tentatively TRBD1 or TRBD2 (5 bases each). V dropped 2 bases and J dropped 4 bases, with 10 bases sitting between them. Looked up from germline, CDR1 is MNHNS and CDR2 is SASEGT. CDR3 length: 14 residues. The CDR3 DNA reads TGTGCCAGCAGTGAAAGGGACCCCGCAGATACGCAGTATTTT. It is translated as CASSERDPADTQYF.

In this sample, this clonotype turned up many times. CDR3 sequence (DNA): TGTGCCAGCAGTTTAGGGGATTTCGCCTATGGCTACACCTTC. It codes for CASSLGDFAYGYTF. V is TRBV28 and J is TRBJ1-2; D remains unclear. The CDR3 is made up of 14 amino acids. CDR1 is MDHEN, CDR2 SYDVKM, per germline. V lost 2 bases and J lost 4, with 11 bases in between.

The table lists this clonotype with many counts. The chain employs TRBV7-8 and TRBJ1-5; D is unresolved. Germline assignment: CDR1 SGHVS and CDR2 FQNEAQ. V lost 1 base and J 4 bases, leaving 5 bases between the germline ends. This CDR3 has 13 residues. Here the CDR3 DNA reads TGTGCCAGCAGCTTAGACCAAAATCAGCCCCAGCATTTT. It codes for CASSLDQNQPQHF.

This clonotype was recorded many times. The chain is built from TRBV24-1 and TRBJ2-5; tentatively, D is TRBD1 or TRBD2 (6 bases each). The CDR3 loop spans 15 amino acids. The germline V gene encodes CDR1 KGHDR and CDR2 SFDVKD. V lost 5 bases to trimming and J lost 2 bases, with 14 bases between them. The CDR3 reads CATSALGGLQETQYF. CDR3 sequence (DNA): TGTGCCACCAGTGCCCTGGGGGGCCTGCAAGAGACCCAGTACTTC.

This clonotype showed up many times. The genes are TRBV10-2 and TRBJ1-1, with D possibly being TRBD1 (5 bases). The CDR3 is made up of 15 amino acids. Germline CDR1 reads WSHSY; CDR2 reads SAAADI. Trimming took off 3 bases at V and 5 bases at J, with 16 bases between the two ends. This chain's CDR3 is CASSDQKGEGTEAFF. The CDR3 DNA is TGCGCCAGCAGTGATCAAAAAGGGGAAGGAACTGAAGCTTTCTTT.

This clonotype has just a few counts. The chain is built from TRBV6-2 or TRBV6-3 and TRBJ2-2; D unclear. The CDR3 consists of 12 residues. With 2 bases removed from V and 8 bases from J, the gap between germline ends came to 6 bases. The V gene's germline CDR1 is MNHEY and CDR2 SVGEGT. The chain's CDR3 is CASSYGVGELFF. For the CDR3, the DNA is TGTGCCAGCAGTTACGGCGTAGGGGAGCTGTTTTTT.

The chain employs TRBV28 and TRBJ1-3; 8 bases are shared with TRBD1. V was clipped by 2 bases and J by 0 bases; unmatched bases: 12. The CDR3 covers 19 residues. Germline values: CDR1 MDHEN, CDR2 SYDVKM. Written as DNA, the CDR3 is TGTGCCAGCAGTTTACGTTTATTAAGGGGGACAGGCTCTGGAAACACCATATATTTT. It translates to CASSLRLLRGTGSGNTIYF.

The V call is TRBV20-1, the J call TRBJ2-7; no definite D call. The V and J ends lost 6 bases and 2 bases respectively, with 11 bases between them. This CDR3 has 12 amino acids. CDR1 and CDR2 (germline): DFQATT, SNEGSKA (reference sequence). CDR3 protein: CSAYDDTYEQYF. The CDR3 bases are TGCAGTGCATACGACGATACCTACGAGCAGTACTTC.

This clonotype was observed a few times. This may be a read error: a much more frequent sequence differs by one nucleotide. The conserved closing phenylalanine or tryptophan is absent in this CDR3, likely reflecting a read error. The chain couples TRBV28 to TRBJ1-1; D not certain. CDR1 and CDR2 (germline): MDHEN, SYDVKM. Trimming removed 6 bases from V and 6 bases from J, with 17 bases in between. The CDR3 is made up of 14 amino acids. Written as DNA, the CDR3 is TGTGCCAGCAGCCCGAGGAGGAAGAGCTCTGAAGCTTTCCTT. Translated: CASSPRRKSSEAFL.

This clonotype has ten or more counts. J is TRBJ1-2 and V is TRBV30, with a weak D call TRBD1 (6 bases). CDR1 and CDR2 (germline): GTSNPN, SVGIG (reference sequence). Trimming took 4 bases from V and 8 from J, leaving 11 bases between them. The CDR3 covers 11 residues. CDR3 loop: CAWMGGGGYTF. Written as DNA, the CDR3 is TGTGCCTGGATGGGGGGCGGCGGCTACACCTTC. Based on the CDR3 plus reference TRBV30 and TRBJ1-2, the full variable domain is SQTIHQWPATLVQPVGSPLSLECTVEGTSNPNLYWYRQAAGRGLQLLFYSVGIGQISSEVPQNLSASRPQDRQFILSSKKLLLSDSGFYLCAWMGGGGYTFGSGTRLTVV.